The entry below describes one T cell receptor (beta chain). This CDR3 comprises 18 residues. CDR1 SEHNR and CDR2 FQNEAQ come from the germline V gene (reference sequence). The trim removed 2 bases at V and 0 bases at J, leaving 8 bases unmatched. The source of the sample is a study of blood T cell repertoires in COVID-19. Only in-frame clones appear in the TCRdb table, and some are missing; sequencing was by immunoSEQ multiplex PCR. This table has just over 300,000 clones, approximately 86% appearing once. This clonotype was obtained from a young woman who had recovered from COVID-19. The sample taken for sequencing was PBMCs or T cells enriched from blood (not recorded which). V is TRBV7-9 and J is TRBJ1-2, with 11 bases that match TRBD1. The CDR3 DNA follows: TGTGCCAGCAGCTTAATGGGGGACAGGGGGTCAGCTAACTATGGCTACACCTTC. Translated, it gives CASSLMGDRGSANYGYTF.